Below, 15 T cell receptor beta chains from the same sample are listed, as sequenced in a study of T cell repertoires in ileal Crohn's disease. Repertoires were generated with immunoSEQ multiplex PCR, while TCRdb's copy carries only in-frame clones and drops some. The sample has several thousand clones, approximately 96% seen once. Sequenced sample: ileal tissue. Receptors were obtained from an adult with Crohn's disease.

The J gene is TRBJ1-2, the V gene TRBV6-5, with D perhaps matching TRBD1 (6 bases). The CDR3 contains 14 residues. CDR1 is MNHEY and CDR2 is SVGAGI in the germline V gene. V lost 0 bases and J lost 8, with 13 bases in between. CDR3 in DNA: TGTGCCAGCAGTTACTCGTCCCAGCAGGGGGGCTACACCTTC. This gives the protein CASSYSSQQGGYTF.

The genes are TRBV5-1 and TRBJ2-5; 7 bases agree with TRBD1. Unmatched junction bases numbered 9, after V lost 2 bases and J lost 2 bases. This CDR3 region has 16 residues. The germline V gene has CDR1 SGHRS and CDR2 YFSETQ. The CDR3 DNA reads TGCGCCAGCAGCTTAGGAGACAGGGTCATTCAAGAGACCCAGTACTTC. As protein: CASSLGDRVIQETQYF.

This chain uses TRBV19 with TRBJ1-1, with TRBD1 as a possible D gene (6 bases). Per germline, CDR1 LNHDA and CDR2 SQIVND (reference sequence). The germline V and J ends were trimmed by 3 bases and 5 bases, with 16 bases remaining between them. The CDR3 is 15 residues long. CDR3 in amino acids: CASSIGTRGWTEAFF. The CDR3 nucleotides are TGTGCCAGTAGTATCGGGACAAGGGGGTGGACTGAAGCTTTCTTT.

This sequence joins TRBV7-2 and TRBJ1-1; D gene ambiguous. CDR3 length: 15 amino acids. CDR1 and CDR2 from the germline V gene are SGHTA and FQGNSA. The germline V and J ends were trimmed by 6 bases and 1 base, with 15 bases remaining between them. The DNA for the CDR3 is TGTGCCAGCAGTCGCCTGTTTGCGGGGAACACTGAAGCTTTCTTT. Its translation is CASSRLFAGNTEAFF.

The chain uses TRBV2 and TRBJ2-1, with 7 bases that match TRBD2. Germline V CDR1 and CDR2: SNHLY, FYNNEI. The CDR3 spans 17 residues. Trimming removed 6 bases from V and 0 bases from J; junction bases left unmatched: 11. The CDR3 sequence: CASSATSALSSYNEQFF. For the CDR3, the DNA is TGTGCCAGCAGCGCTACTAGCGCATTAAGCTCCTACAATGAGCAGTTCTTC.

CDR3 region: CASSLGQGNIQYF. As DNA, the CDR3 is TGTGCCAGCAGCCTCGGACAGGGAAACATTCAGTACTTC. The V and J genes are TRBV14 and TRBJ2-4; 8 bases match TRBD1. This CDR3 comprises 13 residues. In germline, CDR1 is SGHDN, CDR2 FVKESK. V shed 4 bases, J shed 6 bases, and the junction held 2 bases outside the gene matches.

The chain recombines TRBV6-5 with TRBJ2-3, with a weak D call TRBD1 (6 bases). The CDR3 has 15 amino acids. V was shortened by 6 bases and J by 1 base, with 14 bases between the two germline ends. CDR1 MNHEY and CDR2 SVGAGI come from the germline V gene. The chain's CDR3 is CASRNLAGGTDTQYF. DNA of the CDR3: TGTGCCAGCAGAAACCTAGCAGGGGGCACAGATACGCAGTATTTT.

The gene calls are TRBV15 and TRBJ2-1, with 13 bases that match TRBD2. Germline V lookup: CDR1 LNHNV, CDR2 YYDKDF (reference sequence). V lost 5 bases to trimming and J lost 6 bases; unmatched junction nucleotides: 4. The CDR3 has 15 residues. DNA for the CDR3: TGTGCCACCAGCGTCGGGACTAGCGGGGTCAATGAGCAGTTCTTC. It codes for CATSVGTSGVNEQFF.

The chain carries TRBV11-2 and TRBJ2-7; 7 bases are a match to TRBD1. The trim removed 4 bases at V and 6 bases at J, leaving 6 bases unmatched. The germline V gene encodes CDR1 SGHAT and CDR2 FQNNGV. The CDR3 length is 13 residues. The CDR3 reads CASSWTGGGEQYV. DNA for the CDR3: TGTGCCAGCAGCTGGACAGGTGGAGGCGAGCAGTACGTC.

This clone came up once. J is TRBJ2-1 and V is TRBV28, with no clear D. Looked up from germline, CDR1 is MDHEN and CDR2 is SYDVKM. The CDR3 length is 13 residues. V was shortened by 2 bases and J by 4 bases, with 6 bases between the two germline ends. DNA of the CDR3: TGTGCCAGCAGTTTAGGCCCGTACAATGAGCAGTTCTTC. Its translation is CASSLGPYNEQFF. Complete variable domain (other parts from reference TRBV28 and TRBJ2-1): DVKVTQSSRYLVKRTGEKVFLECVQDMDHENMFWYRQDPGLGLRLIYFSYDVKMKEKGDIPEGYSVSREKKERFSLILESASTNQTSMYLCASSLGPYNEQFFGPGTRLTVL.

The V and J genes are TRBV11-3 and TRBJ2-2; 9 bases agree with TRBD2. V shed 5 bases, J shed 2 bases, and the junction held 6 bases outside the gene matches. The CDR3 sequence is 16 residues long. The germline CDR1 and CDR2 sequences are SGHNT and YENEEA. This CDR3 is CASSPAGTSNTGELFF. CDR3 nucleotide sequence: TGTGCCAGCAGCCCCGCCGGGACTAGCAACACCGGGGAGCTGTTTTTT.

The chain carries TRBV6-1 and TRBJ2-1; 7 bases agree with TRBD1. In germline, CDR1 is MNHNS, CDR2 SASEGT. V lost 6 bases to trimming and J lost 8 bases; unmatched junction nucleotides: 16. CDR3 size: 16 residues. CDR3 sequence (DNA): TGTGCCAGCAGAGAAACTCCATCAGACAGGGTCGATGAGCAGTTCTTC. Residues: CASRETPSDRVDEQFF.

This chain links TRBV6-1 with TRBJ1-3; D is undetermined. This CDR3 contains 13 residues. The germline V and J ends were trimmed by 4 bases and 3 bases, with 7 bases remaining between them. Germline-derived CDR1 and CDR2 are MNHNS and SASEGT. The CDR3 nucleotides are TGTGCCAGCAGTGCGACACTTGGAAACACCATATATTTT. Translated, it gives CASSATLGNTIYF.

The chain recombines TRBV10-3 with TRBJ1-6, with D uncertain. The CDR3 length is 13 residues. Looked up from germline, CDR1 is ENHRY and CDR2 is SYGVKD. V lost 6 bases, J lost 10 bases, and 13 bases lay in between. Here the CDR3 reads CAISPSGPSPLHF. In nucleotides, the CDR3 is TGTGCCATCAGCCCGAGCGGGCCCTCACCCCTCCACTTT.

The genes are TRBV2 and TRBJ2-7, with 8 bases that match TRBD1. There are 14 residues in the CDR3. Unmatched junction bases numbered 7, after V lost 7 bases and J lost 2 bases. From germline, CDR1 is SNHLY and CDR2 FYNNEI. In DNA form, the CDR3 reads TGTGCCAGCATCCCGGGACAGGAGACCTACGAGCAGTACTTC. It specifies CASIPGQETYEQYF.